Described below is a single T cell receptor (beta chain) sequence and its context. Methods used by the authors: Researchers report that nucleated cell counts were estimated from reference gene primer amplification. Profiling relied on immunoSEQ multiplex PCR, and the TCRdb table lists in-frame clones only, not all of them. V and J calls and clone size are as listed in that table; D and trimming were resolved from the DNA. The sample lists around 220,000 clones, 70% to 90% occurring once. The data are from a study of blood T cell repertoires in COVID-19. Turning to the study itself: Acute and convalescent COVID-19 specimens originated in the United States, Italy and Spain. Sources were T cells, B-cell-depleted T cells, or PBMCs; the material itself was cDNA or gDNA.

This TCR was recovered from a man aged 18 to 29 with active or convalescent COVID-19. Material for sequencing was peripheral blood.

CDR3 protein: CASSQTRNSPLHF. The CDR3 DNA sequence: TGTGCCAGCAGCCAAACTCGGAATTCACCCCTCCACTTT. This chain joins TRBV4-2 and TRBJ1-6, with D unresolved. Germline V gene sequence: CDR1 LGHNA, CDR2 YNFKEQ. The CDR3 covers 13 residues. V was clipped by 2 bases and J by 7 bases, with 6 bases between them.